This record looks at one T cell receptor beta chain sequence and its context. The antigen remains undetermined. This CDR3 region has 15 residues. Germline loops: CDR1 SEHNR, CDR2 FQNEAQ (reference sequence). Trimming took 4 bases from V and 0 from J; bases not matched to a gene: 5. This sample stems from a study of T cell repertoires and leukemia-associated antigens. In the study overall: Effective reads per sample ranged from about 3 to 5.0 million.

MiXCR was run by TCRdb on the 5' RACE reads, yielding one entry per CDR3 protein. The top ten hold roughly 8.7% of the sample, which has 14,000 or so distinct CDR3 sequences, approximately 42% seen once. General study points: Expanded clones' antigen specificity and function were not directly tested.

The sample consisted of CD3+ T cells sorted from blood and cultured. This clonotype originated in a female donor in good health. The V gene is TRBV7-9, the J gene TRBJ2-7; 8 positions agree with TRBD1. The CDR3, as DNA: TGTGCCAGCAGCTCCGGGACAGGTTACTCCTACGAGCAGTACTTC. Its translation: CASSSGTGYSYEQYF. Based on the CDR3 plus reference TRBV7-9 and TRBJ2-7, the full variable domain is DTGVSQNPRHKITKRGQNVTFRCDPISEHNRLYWYRQTLGQGPEFLTYFQNEAQLEKSRLLSDRFSAERPKGSFSTLEIQRTEQGDSAMYLCASSSGTGYSYEQYFGPGTRLTVT.